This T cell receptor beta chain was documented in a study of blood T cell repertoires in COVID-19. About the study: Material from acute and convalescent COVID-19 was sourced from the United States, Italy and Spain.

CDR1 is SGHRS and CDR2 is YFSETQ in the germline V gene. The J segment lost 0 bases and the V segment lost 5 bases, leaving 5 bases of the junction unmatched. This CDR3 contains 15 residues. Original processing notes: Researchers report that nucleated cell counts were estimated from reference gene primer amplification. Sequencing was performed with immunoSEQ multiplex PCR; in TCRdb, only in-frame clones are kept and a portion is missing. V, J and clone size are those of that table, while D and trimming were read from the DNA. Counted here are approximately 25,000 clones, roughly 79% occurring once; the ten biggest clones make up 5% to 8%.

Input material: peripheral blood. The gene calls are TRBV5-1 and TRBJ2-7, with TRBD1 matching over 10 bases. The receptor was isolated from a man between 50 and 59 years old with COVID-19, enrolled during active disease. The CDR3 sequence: CASSRDRGSSYEQYF. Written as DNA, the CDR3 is TGCGCCAGCAGTCGGGACAGGGGCAGCTCCTACGAGCAGTACTTC.